Sequencing of this T cell receptor (beta chain) was carried out in a study of blood T cell repertoires in COVID-19. Sequencing used immunoSEQ multiplex PCR; TCRdb keeps in-frame clones, though not all of them. The table shows 100,000 to 150,000 clones, with about 80% occurring only once. The material sequenced was peripheral blood. This receptor was obtained from a woman between 45 and 65 years old with acute or convalescent COVID-19.

The CDR3 DNA reads as TGTGCCAGCAGCCAAGACAACAGGGGTGGCTACACCTTC. This codes for CASSQDNRGGYTF. The V and J genes are TRBV14 and TRBJ1-2, with 7 positions matching TRBD1. This CDR3 spans 13 amino acids. Germline CDR1 reads SGHDN; CDR2 reads FVKESK. V lost 0 bases, J lost 7 bases, and 2 bases stayed unmatched. The variable domain in full, completed from reference TRBV14 and TRBJ1-2, reads EAGVTQFPSHSVIEKGQTVTLRCDPISGHDNLYWYRRVMGKEIKFLLHFVKESKQDESGMPNNRFLAERTGGTYSTLKVQPAELEDSGVYFCASSQDNRGGYTFGSGTRLTVV.